This T cell receptor (beta chain) was recorded in a study of T cell responses to AZD1222 COVID-19 vaccine. About the research overall: It was second doses at about 4 or about 12 weeks that were pooled. Study findings and constraints: Seropositive status at baseline applied to only a handful of AZD1222 recipients. An increase in Spike-specific TCR breadth and depth was observed after two AZD1222 doses. Spike was spanned by vaccine-associated CD4 TCRs, with dominance at 160-218 and 743-854.

Concerning this clone: Its matching antigen is unknown.

Method: immunoSEQ multiplex PCR; TCRdb's copy keeps in-frame clones and lacks some. The data hold some 150,000 clones, with around 92% observed a single time. CDR3 size: 15 residues. With 0 bases removed from V and 6 bases from J, the gap between germline ends came to 9 bases. Germline lookup yields CDR1 MGHRA and CDR2 YSYEKL. This TCR came from an adult in good health. The sequencing used peripheral blood, collected on day 0 of AZD1222 vaccination. The chain is built from TRBV4-1 and TRBJ1-6; D perhaps matches TRBD1 (6 bases). CDR3 sequence (DNA): TGCGCCAGCAGCCAAGAGGGGGCAGGTAATTCACCCCTCCACTTT. This encodes CASSQEGAGNSPLHF.